This TCR beta chain was recovered during a study of blood T cells in healthy people across ages. Overall study results and limits: With age, beta diversity per million T cells declined roughly linearly, significantly by approximately 41.

Germline-derived CDR1 and CDR2 are MDHEN and SYDVKM. CDR3 size: 15 residues. V lost 5 bases to trimming and J lost 2 bases, with 15 bases between them. Primers used in a second PCR of about 7 to 11 cycles were a sample-barcoded 5' primer and a J-beta primer mix. Each sample yielded at least 2.5 million CDR3-containing paired-end reads. A single record per CDR3 protein comes from TCRdb applying MiXCR to the 5' RACE reads. This table holds some 780,000 distinct CDR3 sequences, around 50% found once. This clonotype has just a few counts. Its antigen is still unknown. This sequence was found in a man aged 40-49 years in good health. Material for sequencing was blood. V is TRBV28 and J is TRBJ1-2; a weak D match, TRBD1 (5 bases). DNA for the CDR3: TGTGCCAGCAGTCCCCCAGACAGAGTCAACTATGGCTACACCTTC. It encodes CASSPPDRVNYGYTF.